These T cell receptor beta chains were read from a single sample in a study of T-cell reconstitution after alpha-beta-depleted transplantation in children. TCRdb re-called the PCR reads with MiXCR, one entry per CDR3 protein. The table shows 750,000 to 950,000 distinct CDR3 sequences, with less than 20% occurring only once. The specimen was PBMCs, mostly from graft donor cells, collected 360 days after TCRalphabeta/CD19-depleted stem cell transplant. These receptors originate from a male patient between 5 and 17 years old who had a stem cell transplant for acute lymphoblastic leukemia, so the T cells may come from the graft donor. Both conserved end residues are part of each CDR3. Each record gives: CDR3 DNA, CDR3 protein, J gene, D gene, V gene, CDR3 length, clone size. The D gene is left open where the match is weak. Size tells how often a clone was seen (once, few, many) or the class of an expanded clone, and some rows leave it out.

TGCGCCAGCAGTTTGACTAGCGGGATTGCCAATGAGCAGTTCTTC CASSLTSGIANEQFF TRBJ2-1 TRBD2 TRBV5-1 15 few
TGTGCCAGCAGTCAACTGGGGACAGGGCTGGATGGAAGACCCCAGCATTTT CASSQLGTGLDGRPQHF TRBJ1-5 TRBD1 TRBV6-1 17 few
TGCGCCAGCAACCCAGGGCCGGATTTCAGCGCTGAGCAGTTCTTC CASNPGPDFSAEQFF TRBJ2-1 - TRBV4-1 15 few
TGTGCCAGTAGTATAGTGCGCAAAATTTACGAGCAGTACTTC CASSIVRKIYEQYF TRBJ2-7 - TRBV19 14 -
TGTGCCAGCAGTTTAGGAACCCCGGGAGATTCAAATCAGCCCCAGCATTTT CASSLGTPGDSNQPQHF TRBJ1-5 - TRBV28 17 -
TGTGCCAGCAGCTTAGGTGGACAGGAGCAAGGCTACTATGGCTACACCTTC CASSLGGQEQGYYGYTF TRBJ1-2 TRBD1 TRBV11-1 17 -
TGTGCCAGCAGTGAAGCCACTAGCTCGCTTGTTGACACGCAGTATTTT CASSEATSSLVDTQYF TRBJ2-3 - TRBV2 16 few
TGTGCCAGCAGTAGCCCGGGCGGGAGGAACACCGGGGAGCTGTTTTTT CASSSPGGRNTGELFF TRBJ2-2 TRBD2 TRBV6-1 16 -
TGTGCCAGCAGCTGGGGGACAGGGTTAACTCCCCGGCGATTCTTC CASSWGTGLTPRRFF TRBJ2-1 TRBD1 TRBV5-6 15 -
TGTGCCAGCAGCTTACAGGCAGGGGGTCGTGAAAAACTGTTTTTT CASSLQAGGREKLFF TRBJ1-4 TRBD1 TRBV7-2 15 -